Listed here are 20 T cell receptor beta chains from one sample, sequenced in a study of blood T cell repertoires in COVID-19 (dated by TCRdb to the early 2020s). Receptors were amplified or captured by the immunoSEQ multiplex PCR assay. TCRdb holds this immuneACCESS table with in-frame rearrangements only. Some clones are missing; in checked studies, unresolved V genes explain under half, and the rest has no known cause. For this sample there are roughly 170,000 clones; 60% to 80% appear just once. Roughly 17% of the sample lies in the top ten. Sequenced sample: PBMCs or T cells enriched from blood (not recorded which). Receptor source: a woman aged 45-65 years who had recovered from COVID-19.

The CDR3 bases are TGTGCCAGCAGTGAATGGGGGCGGGTTTTTGAGCCCCAGCATTTT. Its protein is CASSEWGRVFEPQHF. The V and J genes are TRBV6-1 and TRBJ1-5; the D gene is possibly TRBD1 (6 bases). CDR3 size: 15 residues. From germline, CDR1 is MNHNS and CDR2 SASEGT. V was trimmed by 2 bases and J by 8 bases, leaving 16 bases between them.

This chain connects TRBV5-1 to TRBJ2-3, with 9 bases fitting TRBD2. This CDR3 has 18 amino acids. The germline V gene has CDR1 SGHRS and CDR2 YFSETQ. The V and J ends lost 4 bases and 0 bases, in that order; junction bases with no gene match: 12. CDR3 coding DNA: TGCGCCAGCAGCCCCGGGGCCATTAGCGGGAGTAGCACAGATACGCAGTATTTT. Translating gives CASSPGAISGSSTDTQYF.

The gene calls are TRBV6-1 and TRBJ2-3; 9 bases are a match to TRBD2. The CDR3 length is 19 residues. Germline CDR1 reads MNHNS; CDR2 reads SASEGT. Unmatched junction bases numbered 12, after V lost 1 base and J lost 1 base. The chain's CDR3 is CASSEGRSGRWFGTDTQYF. The CDR3 bases are TGTGCCAGCAGTGAAGGGAGGAGCGGGAGGTGGTTTGGCACAGATACGCAGTATTTT.

J is TRBJ2-1 and V is TRBV3-1 (or the pseudogene TRBV3-2); D perhaps matches TRBD2 (6 bases). The CDR3 is 15 residues long. In germline, CDR1 is LGHDT, CDR2 YNNKEL (reference sequence). Trimming pared 2 bases from V and 3 bases from J, leaving 11 bases between. The chain's CDR3 is CASSQQPGGYNEQFF. The CDR3 nucleotides are TGTGCCAGCAGCCAACAGCCCGGGGGCTACAATGAGCAGTTCTTC.

On this clone: A junction end diverges from the germline sequence, so it may reflect a read error. This rearrangement joins TRBV13 to TRBJ1-2; TRBD1 matches 10 bases. Germline-derived CDR1 and CDR2 are PRHDT and FYEKMQ (reference sequence). CDR3 length: 17 residues. In nucleotides, the CDR3 is TGTGCCAGCAGCGTAGGGGAGGGGACAGGGGCCGGCTATGGCTACACCTTC. It specifies CASSVGEGTGAGYGYTF.

V and J are TRBV5-4 and TRBJ1-2; 11 nucleotides agree with TRBD1. This CDR3 is built from 15 residues. J gave up 4 bases and V 4 bases, and 6 bases lay outside the gene matches. Germline assignment: CDR1 SGHNT and CDR2 YYREEE (reference sequence). CDR3 coding DNA: TGTGCCAGCAGCCGGACGGACAGGGGGCCCTATGGCTACACCTTC. This sequence encodes CASSRTDRGPYGYTF.

The sample holds one count of this clone. This chain uses TRBV10-3 with TRBJ2-3, with D possibly being TRBD2 (5 bases). Germline V gene data show CDR1 as ENHRY and CDR2 as SYGVKD. This CDR3 has 14 amino acids. Trimming took 8 bases from V and 2 from J, leaving 14 bases between them. The CDR3 nucleotides read TGTGCCATCGGAGGCCGGTACCTCACAGATACGCAGTATTTT. Amino acids: CAIGGRYLTDTQYF.

This chain joins TRBV30 and TRBJ2-6, with D possibly TRBD1 on 5 matching bases. The CDR3 totals 14 residues. Trimming removed 7 bases from V and 0 bases from J, with 10 bases in between. Germline CDR1 is GTSNPN and CDR2 is SVGIG (reference sequence). In DNA form, the CDR3 reads TGTGCCTCCAGGGCACCCTCTGGGGCCAACGTCCTGACTTTC. Translated, it gives CASRAPSGANVLTF.

The chain employs TRBV5-1 and TRBJ2-1, with 15 bases fitting TRBD2. J was trimmed by 0 bases and V by 2 bases; bases with no gene match: 9. CDR3 length equals 20 residues. CDR1 and CDR2 from the germline V gene are SGHRS and YFSETQ. This CDR3 is CASSFYGLAGGGISYNEQFF. The CDR3, as DNA: TGCGCCAGCAGCTTCTACGGACTAGCGGGAGGGGGGATCTCCTACAATGAGCAGTTCTTC.

The chain has TRBV18 and TRBJ2-7, with 9 bases matching TRBD1. J lost 4 bases, V lost 0 bases, and 4 bases had no gene match. CDR1 is KGHSH and CDR2 is LQKENI in the germline V gene. The CDR3 is made up of 15 amino acids. The DNA of the CDR3 is TGTGCCAGCTCACCACCGGGACAGGGAGAGTACGAGCAGTACTTC. Amino acids: CASSPPGQGEYEQYF.

This clone was picked up one time. The chain carries TRBV12-3 or TRBV12-4 and TRBJ2-1; D gene unclear. This CDR3 contains 12 residues. Trimming left V 8 bases short and J 7 bases short, with 12 bases between. CDR3 DNA: TGTGCCAGCTCAATAATGGAGAATGAGCAGTTCTTC. Its protein product is CASSIMENEQFF.

This rearrangement joins TRBV6-2 or TRBV6-3 to TRBJ1-2; D ambiguous. Germline V lookup: CDR1 MNHEY, CDR2 SVGEGT. Trimming stripped 0 bases from V and 7 bases from J, with 12 bases between. The CDR3 is 14 residues long. The CDR3 nucleotides are TGTGCCAGCAGTTACTCGCCAGGTTACGGTGGCTACACCTTC. It yields the protein CASSYSPGYGGYTF.

The chain couples TRBV5-5 to TRBJ2-2; TRBD1 is a possible D gene (6 bases). There are 15 residues in the CDR3. Trimming took off 4 bases at V and 5 bases at J, with 15 bases between the two ends. Germline V lookup: CDR1 SGHKS, CDR2 YYEKEE (reference sequence). The chain's CDR3 is CASSLRYTGTGELFF. DNA of the CDR3: TGTGCCAGCAGCCTTAGGTATACAGGGACCGGGGAGCTGTTTTTT.

V is TRBV14 and J is TRBJ1-2, with a tentative D call TRBD1 (6 bases). The CDR3 length is 13 residues. V was clipped by 1 base and J by 6 bases, with 9 bases between them. The germline V gene encodes CDR1 SGHDN and CDR2 FVKESK. The CDR3 region has the DNA TGTGCCAGCAGCCAAGGAGACAGGCATGGCTACACCTTC. Its protein product is CASSQGDRHGYTF.

DNA of the CDR3: TGTGCCAGCAGTCAAGGACAGGGGGCCCCTCGGATTGAAGCTTTCTTT. Protein product: CASSQGQGAPRIEAFF. The genes are TRBV6-1 and TRBJ1-1, with TRBD1 identical over 11 bases. This CDR3 comprises 16 residues. CDR1 and CDR2 from the germline V gene are MNHNS and SASEGT. Unmatched junction bases numbered 12, after V lost 5 bases and J lost 7 bases.

The rearrangement uses TRBV3-1 (or the pseudogene TRBV3-2) and TRBJ2-1; TRBD2 agrees at 9 bases. V gave up 6 bases and J gave up 4 bases; unmatched junction bases: 7. This CDR3 contains 15 residues. Per the germline V gene, CDR1 is LGHDT and CDR2 is YNNKEL (reference sequence). CDR3 coding DNA: TGTGCCAGCAGTCAGGGACTAGCCACTTACAATGAGCAGTTCTTC. Its protein product is CASSQGLATYNEQFF.

The chain is built from TRBV27 and TRBJ1-5; 10 bases are a match to TRBD1. Germline assignment: CDR1 MNHEY and CDR2 SMNVEV (reference sequence). V gave up 6 bases and J gave up 8 bases; unmatched junction bases: 4. This CDR3 has 13 residues. In DNA form, the CDR3 reads TGTGCCAGCAGCGGGACAGGGGTTAAGCCCCAGCATTTT. Its protein is CASSGTGVKPQHF.

The gene calls are TRBV7-9 and TRBJ2-7; D is possibly TRBD2 (6 bases). The CDR3 sequence is 18 residues long. Between the trimmed V and J ends, which lost 4 bases and 4 bases, there was a span of 26 bases. Germline V gene sequence: CDR1 SEHNR, CDR2 FQNEAQ (reference sequence). The CDR3 is CASSSILGGLVGGYEQYF. The CDR3 DNA reads TGTGCCAGCAGCTCCATACTAGGCGGGTTGGTTGGAGGGTACGAGCAGTACTTC.

The chain links TRBV12-3 or TRBV12-4 to TRBJ1-5, with TRBD1 identical over 7 bases. The junction had 5 bases not matched to a gene; V was cut back by 5 bases and J by 7 bases. The CDR3 is made up of 13 amino acids. CDR3 DNA sequence: TGTGCCAGCAGTCGACAGGGTAGCCAGCCCCAGCATTTT. Translation: CASSRQGSQPQHF.

The count of this clone is one. The chain couples TRBV7-2 to TRBJ2-1; D gene uncertain. The germline CDR1 and CDR2 sequences are SGHTA and FQGNSA. V was cut by 2 bases and J by 8 bases, with 19 bases left in between. The length of the CDR3 is 16 residues. The CDR3 here is CASSLTRTGLSDEQFF. In DNA form, the CDR3 reads TGTGCCAGCAGCTTAACGAGAACGGGTCTGTCGGATGAGCAGTTCTTC. The variable domain in full, completed from reference TRBV7-2 and TRBJ2-1, reads GAGVSQSPSNKVTEKGKDVELRCDPISGHTALYWYRQSLGQGLEFLIYFQGNSAPDKSGLPSDRFSAERTGGSVSTLTIQRTQQEDSAVYLCASSLTRTGLSDEQFFGPGTRLTVL.